This T cell receptor beta chain was profiled in a study of T cells after yellow fever vaccination. Study observations and caveats: By day 5 rather than day 15, the secondary response had peaked, though it was weaker. Post-booster repertoires contained most primary-vaccination clones again (around 97% CD4, roughly 90% CD8).

Per germline, CDR1 SGHRS and CDR2 YFSETQ. The CDR3 has 15 residues. V dropped 3 bases and J dropped 3 bases, with 14 bases sitting between them. This clonotype was recorded many times. Its antigen is as yet unknown. TCRdb re-derived calls from the 5' RACE reads in MiXCR, one entry per CDR3 protein. The table has some 250,000 distinct CDR3 sequences, roughly 4% seen once; the top ten hold around 20%. Sample: PBMCs, taken 15 days after the yellow fever booster vaccination. The receptor comes from a man younger than 30 who received the YFV17D yellow fever vaccine. The rearrangement joins TRBV5-1 to TRBJ2-3, with D unresolved. Written as DNA, the CDR3 is TGCGCCAGCAGCTCAGAGCCGGATATTACAGATACGCAGTATTTT. Its translation: CASSSEPDITDTQYF.